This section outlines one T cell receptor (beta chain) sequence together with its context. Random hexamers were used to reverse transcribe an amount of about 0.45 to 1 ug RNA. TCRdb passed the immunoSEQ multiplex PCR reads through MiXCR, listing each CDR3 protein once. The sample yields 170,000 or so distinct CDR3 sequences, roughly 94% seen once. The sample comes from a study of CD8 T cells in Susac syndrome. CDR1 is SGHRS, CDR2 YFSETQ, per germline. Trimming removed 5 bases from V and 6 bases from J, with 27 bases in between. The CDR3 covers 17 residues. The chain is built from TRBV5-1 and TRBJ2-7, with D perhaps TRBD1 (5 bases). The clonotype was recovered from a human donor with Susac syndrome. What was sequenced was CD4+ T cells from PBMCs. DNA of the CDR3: TGCGCCAGCAGGCCCTCCTTGGGGCGCGAACAACCCCCCGAGCAGTACTTC. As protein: CASRPSLGREQPPEQYF.